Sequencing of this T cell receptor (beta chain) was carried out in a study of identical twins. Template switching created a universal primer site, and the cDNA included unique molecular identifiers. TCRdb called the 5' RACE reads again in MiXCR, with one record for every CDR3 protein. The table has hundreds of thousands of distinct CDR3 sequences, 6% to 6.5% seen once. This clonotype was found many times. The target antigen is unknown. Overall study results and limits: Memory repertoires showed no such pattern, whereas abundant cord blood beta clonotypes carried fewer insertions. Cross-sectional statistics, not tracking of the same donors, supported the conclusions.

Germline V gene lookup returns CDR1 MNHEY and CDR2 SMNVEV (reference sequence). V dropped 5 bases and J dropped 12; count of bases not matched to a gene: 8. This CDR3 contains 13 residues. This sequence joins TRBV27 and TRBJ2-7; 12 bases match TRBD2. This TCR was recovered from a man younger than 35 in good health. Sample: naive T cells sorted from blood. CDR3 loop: CASSIGLAGYLYV. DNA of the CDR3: TGTGCCAGCAGTATAGGACTAGCGGGGTACCTGTACGTC.